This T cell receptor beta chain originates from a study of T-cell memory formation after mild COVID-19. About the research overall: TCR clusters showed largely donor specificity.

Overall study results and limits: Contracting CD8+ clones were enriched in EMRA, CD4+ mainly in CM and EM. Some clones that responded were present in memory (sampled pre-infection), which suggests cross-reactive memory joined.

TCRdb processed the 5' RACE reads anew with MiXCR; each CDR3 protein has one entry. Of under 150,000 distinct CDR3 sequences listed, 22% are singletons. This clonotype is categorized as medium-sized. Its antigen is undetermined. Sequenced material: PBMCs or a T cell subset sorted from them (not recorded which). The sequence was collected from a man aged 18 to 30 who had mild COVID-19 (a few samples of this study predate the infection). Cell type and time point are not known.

Here the CDR3 reads CASSQVAGNTGELFF. CDR3 nucleotides: TGCGCCAGCAGCCAAGTAGCAGGGAACACCGGGGAGCTGTTTTTT. The chain carries TRBV4-1 and TRBJ2-2; D is uncertain. V was clipped by 1 base and J by 1 base, with 7 bases between them. Germline V lookup: CDR1 MGHRA, CDR2 YSYEKL. The CDR3 loop spans 15 amino acids.